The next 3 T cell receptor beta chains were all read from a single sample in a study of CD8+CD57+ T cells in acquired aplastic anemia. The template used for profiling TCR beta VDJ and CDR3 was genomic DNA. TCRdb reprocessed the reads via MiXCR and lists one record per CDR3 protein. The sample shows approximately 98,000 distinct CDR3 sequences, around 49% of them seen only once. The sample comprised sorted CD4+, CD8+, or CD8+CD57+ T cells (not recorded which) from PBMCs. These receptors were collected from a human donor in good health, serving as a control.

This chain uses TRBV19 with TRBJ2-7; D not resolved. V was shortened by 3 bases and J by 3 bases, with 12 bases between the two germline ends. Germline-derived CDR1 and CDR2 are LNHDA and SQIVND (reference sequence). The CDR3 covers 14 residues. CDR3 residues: CASSIRGLFYEQYV. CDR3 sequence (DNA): TGTGCCAGTAGTATTAGAGGCCTCTTCTACGAGCAGTACGTC.

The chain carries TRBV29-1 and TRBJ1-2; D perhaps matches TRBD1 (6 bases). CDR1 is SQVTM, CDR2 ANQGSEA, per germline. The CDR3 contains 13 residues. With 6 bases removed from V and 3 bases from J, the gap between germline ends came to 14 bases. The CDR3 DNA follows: TGCAGCGTCTCTCCAGGGGACCACTATGGCTACACCTTC. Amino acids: CSVSPGDHYGYTF.

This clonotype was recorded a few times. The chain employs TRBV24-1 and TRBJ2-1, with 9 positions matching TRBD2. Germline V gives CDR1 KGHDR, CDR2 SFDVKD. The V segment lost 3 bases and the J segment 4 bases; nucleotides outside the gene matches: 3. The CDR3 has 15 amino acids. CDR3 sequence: CATSDRTSGYNEQFF. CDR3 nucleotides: TGTGCCACCAGTGATAGAACTAGCGGGTACAATGAGCAGTTCTTC.